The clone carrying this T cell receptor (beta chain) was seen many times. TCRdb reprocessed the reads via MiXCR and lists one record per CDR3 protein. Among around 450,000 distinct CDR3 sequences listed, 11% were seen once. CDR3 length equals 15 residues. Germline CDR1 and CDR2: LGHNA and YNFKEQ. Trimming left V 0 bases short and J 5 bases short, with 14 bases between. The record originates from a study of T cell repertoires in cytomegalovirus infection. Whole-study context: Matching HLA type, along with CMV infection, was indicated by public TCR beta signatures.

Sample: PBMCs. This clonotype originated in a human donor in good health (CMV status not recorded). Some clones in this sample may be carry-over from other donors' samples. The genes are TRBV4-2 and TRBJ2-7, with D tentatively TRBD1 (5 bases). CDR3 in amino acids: CASSQDWAGRDEQYF. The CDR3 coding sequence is TGTGCCAGCAGCCAAGATTGGGCAGGGCGCGACGAGCAGTACTTC.